Below are 29 T cell receptor beta chains sequenced from a single sample in a study of CD8 T cells in Susac syndrome. RNA totalling roughly 0.45 to 1 ug underwent reverse transcription with random hexamers. TCRdb fed the immunoSEQ multiplex PCR reads into MiXCR, producing one record per CDR3 protein. Altogether just over 150,000 distinct CDR3 sequences are present, roughly 96% being singletons, with the ten largest covering over 0.12%. Source material: CD8+ T cells from PBMCs. The receptors here all came from a human donor with multiple sclerosis.

This rearrangement joins TRBV7-8 to TRBJ2-2; D is unclear. CDR3 length: 16 residues. Per germline, CDR1 SGHVS and CDR2 FQNEAQ. V shed 5 bases and J shed 0 bases, with 13 bases lying between them. CDR3 amino acids: CASSDPPDANTGELFF. The CDR3 DNA follows: TGTGCCAGCAGCGACCCCCCGGATGCGAACACCGGGGAGCTGTTTTTT.

This chain links TRBV28 with TRBJ2-7, with D unclear. This CDR3 is 15 amino acids long. V was pared by 6 bases and J by 5 bases, with 20 bases between. Germline V gene data show CDR1 as MDHEN and CDR2 as SYDVKM. CDR3 in DNA: TGTGCCAGCAGCCTGGGCGGAGTCGCCAACCACGAGCAGTACGTC. Encoded protein: CASSLGGVANHEQYV.

This clonotype was recorded only once. The rearrangement links TRBV5-4 to TRBJ2-5; D remains unclear. V shed 6 bases and J shed 1 base, with 10 bases lying between them. The germline V gene has CDR1 SGHNT and CDR2 YYREEE (reference sequence). The CDR3 sequence is 13 residues long. This CDR3 reads CASNEFRQETQYF. In DNA, the CDR3 is TGTGCCAGCAATGAGTTCCGCCAAGAGACCCAGTACTTC.

The rearrangement uses TRBV15 and TRBJ2-3; D is perhaps TRBD1 (6 bases). CDR1 and CDR2 (germline): LNHNV, YYDKDF (reference sequence). The V end lost 0 bases, the J end lost 7 bases, and 17 bases lay between the germline ends. This CDR3 region has 16 residues. The CDR3 DNA reads TGTGCCACCAGCAGAGAAGGGCAGGGGATATGGAATACGCAGTATTTT. It specifies CATSREGQGIWNTQYF. Drawing the rest from reference TRBV15 and TRBJ2-3, the complete variable domain is DAMVIQNPRYQVTQFGKPVTLSCSQTLNHNVMYWYQQKSSQAPKLLFHYYDKDFNNEADTPDNFQSRRPNTSFCFLDIRSPGLGDTAMYLCATSREGQGIWNTQYFGPGTRLTVL.

The chain joins TRBV3-1 to TRBJ2-7, with D possibly called TRBD1 or TRBD2 (5 bases each). The germline CDR1 and CDR2 sequences are LGHDT and YNNKEL (reference sequence). V was cut by 3 bases and J by 2 bases, with 14 bases left in between. The CDR3 sequence is 15 residues long. CDR3 nucleotide sequence: TGTGCCAGCAGCCAGCCCGGGGAAGGGGCCTACGAGCAGTACTTC. Its translation: CASSQPGEGAYEQYF.

CDR3 nucleotides: TGTGCCAGCAGCTTCCCGGGACTTTTCCCCCAGTTCTTC. Amino acids: CASSFPGLFPQFF. The rearrangement uses TRBV7-9 and TRBJ2-5; D is possibly TRBD2 (6 bases). Near its end, the DNA agrees better with TRBJ2-1, so the J call may be wrong. The CDR3 extends over 13 amino acids. Germline V gene lookup returns CDR1 SEHNR and CDR2 FQNEAQ (reference sequence).

The genes are TRBV7-9 and TRBJ2-3; D is unclear. Per the germline V gene, CDR1 is SEHNR and CDR2 is FQNEAQ (reference sequence). V was clipped by 3 bases and J by 3 bases, with 4 bases between them. CDR3 length: 12 residues. This chain's CDR3 is CASSLWTDTQYF. CDR3 DNA sequence: TGTGCCAGCAGCTTGTGGACAGATACGCAGTATTTT.

J is TRBJ2-3 and V is TRBV20-1, with 7 nucleotides matching TRBD1. V dropped 5 bases and J dropped 0; count of bases not matched to a gene: 14. Germline V gives CDR1 DFQATT, CDR2 SNEGSKA (reference sequence). The CDR3 spans 17 residues. CDR3 sequence: CSAPRIHRQGSTDTQYF. The CDR3 region has the DNA TGCAGTGCTCCCCGAATACACCGACAGGGTAGCACAGATACGCAGTATTTT.

V gene TRBV7-9 combines with J gene TRBJ1-1; TRBD1 is a possible D gene (5 bases). V was cut by 4 bases and J by 2 bases, with 11 bases left in between. CDR1 is SEHNR, CDR2 FQNEAQ, per germline (reference sequence). This CDR3 comprises 14 residues. For the CDR3, the DNA is TGTGCCAGCAGCTATTCAGGGATTAACACTGAAGCTTTCTTT. Protein sequence: CASSYSGINTEAFF.

This chain uses TRBV27 with TRBJ1-1, with D tentatively TRBD1 (5 bases). Trimming pared 2 bases from V and 5 bases from J, leaving 9 bases between. Germline CDR1 MNHEY, CDR2 SMNVEV (reference sequence). This CDR3 contains 13 residues. CDR3 nucleotides: TGTGCCAGCAGTTTAGCAGGGAGGACTGAAGCTTTCTTT. Translating gives CASSLAGRTEAFF.

The chain is built from TRBV11-2 and TRBJ2-3, with a possible D match to TRBD2 (6 bases). The V gene lost 3 bases and the J gene lost 5 bases, with 12 bases spanning the gap. Germline V lookup: CDR1 SGHAT, CDR2 FQNNGV. The CDR3 runs to 14 residues. The CDR3: CASSFGGEGDTQYF. Here the CDR3 DNA reads TGTGCCAGCAGCTTTGGAGGGGAAGGAGATACGCAGTATTTT.

CDR3 in amino acids: CASGTDREWDTEAFF. The CDR3 coding sequence is TGTGCTAGTGGTACAGACAGGGAATGGGACACTGAAGCTTTCTTT. V is TRBV12-5 and J is TRBJ1-1, with TRBD1 matching over 7 bases. CDR3 length equals 15 residues. Germline CDR1 LGHNT, CDR2 FRNRAP. V lost 5 bases and J lost 3; bases outside the gene matches: 9.

V is TRBV19 and J is TRBJ1-6; D gene uncertain. CDR3 length equals 16 residues. Trimming pared 3 bases from V and 8 bases from J, leaving 17 bases between. Looked up from germline, CDR1 is LNHDA and CDR2 is SQIVND (reference sequence). CDR3 sequence: CASSMVDARRDSPLHF. The CDR3 DNA follows: TGTGCCAGTAGTATGGTGGACGCCCGAAGGGATTCACCCCTCCACTTT.

The CDR3 sequence: CASSAGQGYEQYF. The CDR3 nucleotides are TGCGCCAGCAGCGCCGGACAGGGCTACGAGCAGTACTTC. V gene TRBV5-1 combines with J gene TRBJ2-7; 8 positions match TRBD1. The germline V gene encodes CDR1 SGHRS and CDR2 YFSETQ. There are 13 residues in the CDR3. V shed 4 bases, J shed 3 bases, and the junction held 3 bases outside the gene matches.

This clonotype was seen a single time. V usage is TRBV24-1 and J usage is TRBJ2-1; 7 positions match TRBD1. In germline, CDR1 is KGHDR, CDR2 SFDVKD. The CDR3 length is 14 residues. The ends lost 5 bases at V and 6 bases at J; junction bases unmatched: 6. The CDR3, as DNA: TGTGCCACCAGTGCTTCGACAGGGAGCAATGAGCAGTTCTTC. Its translation is CATSASTGSNEQFF.

The genes are TRBV3-1 and TRBJ1-2; tentative D call: TRBD1 (5 bases). V was shortened by 0 bases and J by 5 bases, with 19 bases between the two germline ends. CDR3 length equals 17 residues. Germline CDR1 LGHDT, CDR2 YNNKEL (reference sequence). This CDR3 is CASSQDWVAGLKYGYTF. The CDR3 region has the DNA TGTGCCAGCAGCCAAGATTGGGTTGCGGGACTAAAATATGGCTACACCTTC.

The chain couples TRBV3-1 to TRBJ1-1; no reliable D call. Germline CDR1 LGHDT, CDR2 YNNKEL (reference sequence). The CDR3 sequence is 13 residues long. V was trimmed by 4 bases and J by 7 bases, leaving 13 bases between them. The CDR3 sequence is CASSPVEGVEAFF. The CDR3 DNA follows: TGTGCCAGCAGCCCAGTGGAGGGAGTTGAAGCTTTCTTT.

This chain uses TRBV9 with TRBJ2-1; 7 positions match TRBD2. The CDR3 is 14 residues long. CDR1 and CDR2 from the germline V gene are SGDLS and YYNGEE. With V trimmed by 6 bases and J by 4 bases, 7 bases remained unmatched. The DNA of the CDR3 is TGTGCCAGCACCCGGCCCGGGGGGTACAATGAGCAGTTCTTC. Translated: CASTRPGGYNEQFF.

This chain uses TRBV9 with TRBJ2-5, with TRBD1 as a possible D gene (6 bases). Germline V gene lookup returns CDR1 SGDLS and CDR2 YYNGEE. The CDR3 consists of 14 residues. V shed 0 bases and J shed 5 bases, with 11 bases lying between them. The CDR3 is CASSVAGAWETQYF. As DNA, the CDR3 is TGTGCCAGCAGCGTAGCAGGGGCTTGGGAGACCCAGTACTTC.

The rearrangement uses TRBV30 and TRBJ2-1, with no clear D. Trimming took 2 bases from V and 8 from J, leaving 10 bases between them. This CDR3 has 12 residues. Germline V lookup: CDR1 GTSNPN, CDR2 SVGIG (reference sequence). CDR3 DNA sequence: TGTGCCTGGAGTCTTGAAAGTCATGAGCAGTTCTTC. Translated: CAWSLESHEQFF. The complete variable domain, with remaining parts taken from reference TRBV30 and TRBJ2-1, reads SQTIHQWPATLVQPVGSPLSLECTVEGTSNPNLYWYRQAAGRGLQLLFYSVGIGQISSEVPQNLSASRPQDRQFILSSKKLLLSDSGFYLCAWSLESHEQFFGPGTRLTVL.

The V and J genes are TRBV29-1 and TRBJ1-1, with TRBD1 as a possible D gene (5 bases). Trimming took 1 base from V and 7 from J, leaving 10 bases between them. Looked up from germline, CDR1 is SQVTM and CDR2 is ANQGSEA. CDR3 length: 12 residues. CDR3 protein: CSVEGGGSEAFF. CDR3 sequence (DNA): TGCAGCGTTGAAGGGGGCGGAAGTGAAGCTTTCTTT.

CDR3 nucleotide sequence: TGTGCCAGCAGACGGGGGACAGGCACTGAAGCTTTCTTT. Translated: CASRRGTGTEAFF. The V call is TRBV12-3 or TRBV12-4, the J call TRBJ1-1; 8 bases line up with TRBD1. Trimming removed 6 bases from V and 4 bases from J; junction bases left unmatched: 4. The CDR3 has 13 amino acids.

This clonotype occurred once. CDR3 DNA sequence: TGTGCCAGCAGCCTCAGGACTAGCGCGGACGGTGAGCAGTTCTTC. Translating it yields CASSLRTSADGEQFF. The chain recombines TRBV3-1 with TRBJ2-1, with 9 positions matching TRBD2. The CDR3 is 15 amino acids. From germline, CDR1 is LGHDT and CDR2 YNNKEL (reference sequence). Unmatched junction bases numbered 10, after V lost 4 bases and J lost 9 bases.

Only one count was recorded for this clonotype. V gene TRBV3-1 combines with J gene TRBJ2-2; 8 bases are a match to TRBD1. V was pared by 1 base and J by 2 bases, with 6 bases of the junction left unmatched. The CDR3 spans 17 residues. Germline loops: CDR1 LGHDT, CDR2 YNNKEL (reference sequence). CDR3 region: CASSQGPGGVNTGELFF. The CDR3 DNA reads TGTGCCAGCAGCCAAGGGCCAGGGGGCGTTAACACCGGGGAGCTGTTTTTT.

The chain couples TRBV12-3 or TRBV12-4 to TRBJ2-7; D unclear. With 8 bases removed from V and 4 bases from J, the gap between germline ends came to 9 bases. The CDR3 extends over 11 amino acids. The CDR3 DNA reads TGTGCCAGCCGAGTCGGGTACGAGCAGTACTTC. Amino acid sequence: CASRVGYEQYF.

The rearrangement uses TRBV6-5 and TRBJ2-1; D remains ambiguous. CDR1 and CDR2 (germline): MNHEY, SVGAGI. There are 13 residues in the CDR3. With 0 bases removed from V and 4 bases from J, the gap between germline ends came to 4 bases. The CDR3, as DNA: TGTGCCAGCAGTTACTCTGAGTACAATGAGCAGTTCTTC. It specifies CASSYSEYNEQFF.

The chain links TRBV5-1 to TRBJ2-1; D not certain. Trimming cost V 4 bases and J 0 bases, with 14 bases left between them. Germline V lookup: CDR1 SGHRS, CDR2 YFSETQ. This CDR3 contains 16 residues. This chain's CDR3 is CASSLRSTSSYNEQFF. The CDR3 DNA follows: TGCGCCAGCAGCCTGAGGAGCACATCCTCCTACAATGAGCAGTTCTTC.

The chain is built from TRBV25-1 and TRBJ2-2; 7 bases align to TRBD2. V trimming: 1 base; J trimming: 7 bases; junction bases outside the gene matches: 0. Germline lookup yields CDR1 MGHDK and CDR2 SYGVNS. The CDR3 extends over 13 amino acids. In nucleotides, the CDR3 is TGTGCCAGCAGTGAATCTAGCGGCGGGGAGCTGTTTTTT. It yields the protein CASSESSGGELFF. Together with reference TRBV25-1 and TRBJ2-2, the CDR3 gives the full variable domain: EADIYQTPRYLVIGTGKKITLECSQTMGHDKMYWYQQDPGMELHLIHYSYGVNSTEKGDLSSESTVSRIRTEHFPLTLESARPSHTSQYLCASSESSGGELFFGEGSRLTVL.

The chain carries TRBV7-9 and TRBJ2-3; D remains unclear. V was pared by 5 bases and J by 0 bases, with 9 bases between. Germline-derived CDR1 and CDR2 are SEHNR and FQNEAQ (reference sequence). CDR3 length equals 14 residues. CDR3 loop: CASSPPFSTDTQYF. CDR3 nucleotide sequence: TGTGCCAGCAGCCCGCCGTTTAGCACAGATACGCAGTATTTT.